This entry features one T cell receptor beta chain sequence. Its antigen is as yet unknown. This CDR3 is built from 16 residues. The germline CDR1 and CDR2 sequences are MNHNS and SASEGT. V was clipped by 3 bases and J by 4 bases, with 15 bases between them. The sample comes from a study of vaccination effects on CD4 cells after COVID-19. Study-level background: The authors sampled three convalescent patients early and late after vaccination. Each well held 1.5 million to 2.5 million PBMC cultured with roughly 10 ug/ml peptides and roughly 9 IU/ml IL-2.

Data came from immunoSEQ multiplex PCR; TCRdb stores just in-frame clones and leaves some out. The data hold around 50,000 clones, with 65% to 75% observed a single time. Investigators separated out CD4+ T cells once approximately 11 days of culture had passed. PCR-confirmed SARS-CoV-2 infection occurred in the person between March and December 2020. Subjects were given two BNT162b2 or mRNA-1273 vaccine doses. Researchers swapped half the medium for IL-2 medium on both days 3 and 7. The TCR comes from a human donor who had a prior SARS-CoV-2 infection. V gene TRBV6-1 combines with J gene TRBJ1-4; tentative D call: TRBD1 (5 bases). The source was CD4+ T cells from PBMCs cultured without peptide, collected after COVID-19 vaccination. Here the CDR3 reads CASSDPLGAFNEKLFF. The CDR3 coding sequence is TGTGCCAGCAGTGACCCCCTCGGGGCGTTTAATGAAAAACTGTTTTTT.